The source of this TCR beta chain is a study of blood T cell repertoires in COVID-19. The data were produced by immunoSEQ multiplex PCR, yet TCRdb's version contains in-frame clones alone and is incomplete. The sample carries 100,000 to 120,000 clones, around nine tenths recorded once. From germline, CDR1 is SNHLY and CDR2 FYNNEI. Trimming removed 8 bases from V and 6 bases from J; junction bases left unmatched: 2. The length of the CDR3 is 12 residues. This clone has just one count. This clonotype was sampled from a woman aged 45-65 years with acute or convalescent COVID-19. Sequenced material: peripheral blood. The rearrangement links TRBV2 to TRBJ1-3; 9 bases are a match to TRBD1. CDR3 DNA sequence: TGTGCCAGCGGGACAGGGAAAAACACCATATATTTT. Translating it yields CASGTGKNTIYF.